This TCR beta chain was documented in a study of cytomegalovirus exposure and HLA in healthy donors. As concerns this clone: Its target is not known.

Study-level results: Versus the approximately 700-donor mean, an Asian-associated ancestry cluster reportedly showed fewer N-insertions in a later analysis. Previously analyzed data showed that most TCR beta V segments were productive at a frequency of about 87% or about 30%.

With 60 Vbeta and 13 Jbeta primers, the PCR was carried out. Clones were sequenced by immunoSEQ multiplex PCR, and TCRdb holds only the in-frame ones, with some missing. The sample's table shows 30,000 to 50,000 clones. Germline CDR1 and CDR2: MNHNY and SVGAGI (reference sequence). Trimming removed 5 bases at V and 8 bases at J, with 15 bases between. There are 14 residues in the CDR3. The V call is TRBV6-6, the J call TRBJ1-4; D may be TRBD1 (6 bases). The sample taken for sequencing was PBMCs. This sequence originates from a young woman in good health and CMV-seropositive. CDR3 sequence reads: CASSVQGGGEKLFF. The CDR3 bases are TGTGCCAGCAGTGTACAAGGGGGTGGCGAAAAACTGTTTTTT.